Following are 11 T cell receptor beta chains from one sample sequenced in a study of graft-versus-host responses after intestinal transplantation. These receptors lack a known antigen. Clones were sequenced by immunoSEQ multiplex PCR, and TCRdb holds only the in-frame ones, with some missing. The table has tens of thousands of clones, approximately 95% seen once. The source material was unstimulated CD8+ T cells sorted from spleen or lymph node cells, sampled before transplant. The receptor source for this set is a human donor who was the organ donor for an intestinal transplant.

The CDR3 loop reads CASSGQGSYEQYF. The CDR3 nucleotides read TGCGCCAGCTCCGGACAGGGCTCCTACGAGCAGTACTTC. The chain is built from TRBV10-2 and TRBJ2-7; 8 bases map to TRBD1. J was trimmed by 0 bases and V by 8 bases; bases with no gene match: 3. The length of the CDR3 is 13 residues. Germline loops: CDR1 WSHSY, CDR2 SAAADI.

The J gene is TRBJ2-1, the V gene TRBV9, with D possibly TRBD2 on 5 matching bases. The germline V gene has CDR1 SGDLS and CDR2 YYNGEE. CDR3 length: 14 amino acids. V was cut by 3 bases and J by 7 bases, with 14 bases left in between. The CDR3 region is CASSGGITGNEQFF. CDR3 DNA: TGTGCCAGCAGCGGAGGGATTACGGGGAATGAGCAGTTCTTC.

This chain connects TRBV29-1 to TRBJ1-2; 7 nucleotides align to TRBD1. Germline trimming cut 8 bases from V and 3 bases from J; bases unmatched to any gene: 6. There are 12 residues in the CDR3. From germline, CDR1 is SQVTM and CDR2 ANQGSEA. CDR3 loop: CSIGTAYYGYTF. In nucleotides, the CDR3 is TGCAGCATAGGGACAGCTTACTATGGCTACACCTTC.

The chain employs TRBV4-3 and TRBJ1-6; D not certain. The ends were cut back, 0 bases at V and 5 bases at J, with 8 bases in the middle. Germline lookup yields CDR1 LGHNA and CDR2 YSLEER. CDR3 length: 15 amino acids. This CDR3 is CASSQDRDHNSPLHF. CDR3 nucleotide sequence: TGCGCCAGCAGCCAAGACCGGGATCATAATTCACCCCTCCACTTT.

The CDR3 region is CASSLLTTYEQYF. The CDR3 coding sequence is TGTGCCAGCAGTCTCCTCACAACCTACGAGCAGTACTTC. The chain combines TRBV27 with TRBJ2-7; D is ambiguous. CDR1 is MNHEY and CDR2 is SMNVEV in the germline V gene (reference sequence). This CDR3 comprises 13 residues. The V gene lost 5 bases and the J gene lost 2 bases, with 10 bases spanning the gap.

CDR3 nucleotides: TGTGCCAGCAGCCCGGGACTCCTCTATGGCTACACCTTC. It yields the protein CASSPGLLYGYTF. The chain combines TRBV25-1 with TRBJ1-2; a weak D match, TRBD1 (5 bases). The CDR3 is 13 residues long. V was shortened by 6 bases and J by 4 bases, with 12 bases between the two germline ends. In germline, CDR1 is MGHDK, CDR2 SYGVNS.

The chain is built from TRBV27 and TRBJ2-2, with D uncertain. The ends were cut back, 5 bases at V and 3 bases at J, with 10 bases in the middle. This CDR3 contains 14 residues. Per the germline V gene, CDR1 is MNHEY and CDR2 is SMNVEV (reference sequence). The CDR3, as DNA: TGTGCCAGCAGTCCCTATATTGACACCGGGGAGCTGTTTTTT. Translating gives CASSPYIDTGELFF.

This chain connects TRBV15 to TRBJ1-4; D perhaps matches TRBD1 (5 bases). Trimming removed 5 bases at V and 5 bases at J, with 12 bases between. CDR3 length: 14 amino acids. The germline gives CDR1 LNHNV, CDR2 YYDKDF (reference sequence). The CDR3 DNA reads TGTGCCACCAGCGAGGGACGGGGGAATGAAAAACTGTTTTTT. This sequence encodes CATSEGRGNEKLFF.

This clone showed up just a few times. V and J are TRBV28 and TRBJ1-3; maybe TRBD1 (5 bases). In germline, CDR1 is MDHEN, CDR2 SYDVKM. V lost 6 bases, J lost 4 bases, and 19 bases lay in between. The CDR3 covers 16 residues. In DNA form, the CDR3 reads TGTGCCAGCAGCCTTACCAGGGAGGCGGAAGGAAACACCATATATTTT. This codes for CASSLTREAEGNTIYF.

The chain couples TRBV4-3 to TRBJ2-3; 8 bases fit TRBD1. Germline CDR1 and CDR2: LGHNA and YSLEER. The CDR3 is 16 residues long. The junction had 8 bases not matched to a gene; V was cut back by 0 bases and J by 6 bases. The CDR3 DNA reads as TGCGCCAGCAGCCAAGAAGGCCAGGGGGCCTGGGATACGCAGTATTTT. Translated: CASSQEGQGAWDTQYF.

V usage is TRBV4-3 and J usage is TRBJ1-5; TRBD1 agrees at 7 bases. The CDR3 has 21 residues. Germline trimming cut 1 base from V and 0 bases from J; bases unmatched to any gene: 18. Germline assignment: CDR1 LGHNA and CDR2 YSLEER. The CDR3 DNA reads as TGCGCCAGCAGCCAAGCTTTTTGGGACAGCGAAAACACATATAGCAATCAGCCCCAGCATTTT. Amino acid sequence: CASSQAFWDSENTYSNQPQHF.